This TCR beta chain was identified during a study of T cells in Graves' hyperthyroidism and ophthalmopathy. Study-level points and caveats: Ophthalmopathy and stable hyperthyroidism were separated by a 13 V-J model. Clonotypes that were expanded in thyroid above 0.001 mostly appeared in blood too.

Patients counted as stable if ophthalmopathy did not develop within 18 months. V shed 5 bases, J shed 0 bases, and the junction held 9 bases outside the gene matches. This CDR3 region has 17 residues. Looked up from germline, CDR1 is SGHAT and CDR2 is FQNNGV. Amplification targeted TCR beta CDR3 regions from RNA transcripts. HTBI primers were used for first-round RT-PCR of the TCR CDR3. MiXCR was run by TCRdb on the multiplex PCR reads, yielding one entry per CDR3 protein. The repertoire includes roughly 300,000 distinct CDR3 sequences, 18% of them detected once, and under 55% sits in the top ten. With respect to this clonotype: What it binds is not known.

Sequenced material: blood. This TCR was sampled from a woman aged 50 to 65 with Graves' hyperthyroidism. The V gene is TRBV11-2, the J gene TRBJ1-3; TRBD1 agrees at 8 bases. Here the CDR3 DNA reads TGTGCCAGCAGCAATACAGGGGGATCCTACTCTGGAAACACCATATATTTT. Translating gives CASSNTGGSYSGNTIYF.